This T cell receptor beta chain was sequenced in a study of T-cell reconstitution after alpha-beta-depleted transplantation in children. Points from the study as a whole: T-cell numbers and diversity one year post-transplant derived largely from freshly generated T cells. Several hundred expanded graft clones reportedly gave rise to the alpha-beta T cells present about two months after transplant. It was surviving recipient T cells and thymic progenitors that gave some patients high TCRbeta diversity at day 60.

A library of TCRbeta sequences, prepared with unique molecular identifiers, was generated. One entry per CDR3 protein results from TCRdb running MiXCR on the PCR reads. The sample holds about 110,000 distinct CDR3 sequences; 5.5% to 6.5% are singletons and the top ten take around 23%. This clonotype was counted many times. Its antigen is unidentified. There are 16 residues in the CDR3. Germline values: CDR1 DFQATT, CDR2 SNEGSKA (reference sequence). The V end lost 6 bases, the J end lost 6 bases, and 23 bases lay between the germline ends. This receptor was obtained from a male patient under 10 years old who had a stem cell transplant for acute lymphoblastic leukemia, so the T cells may come from the graft donor. This sequence joins TRBV20-1 and TRBJ2-2; D is possibly TRBD1 (7 bases). The source material was PBMCs, mostly from graft donor cells, sampled 360 days after TCRalphabeta/CD19-depleted stem cell transplant. In DNA, the CDR3 is TGCAGTGCCCCAGGTCCGGCGGGACAGTGGTCCGGGGAGCTGTTTTTT. Encoded protein: CSAPGPAGQWSGELFF.